Below are 14 T cell receptor beta chains sequenced from a single sample in a study of vaccination and CD4 T cells after COVID-19. Cultured CD4+ T-cell DNA underwent Oncomine TCR Beta short-read sequencing. Each CDR3 protein is one row after TCRdb ran MiXCR on the PCR reads. The sample lists 9,500 to 12,000 distinct CDR3 sequences; around 60% were seen once. These receptors have no identified antigens. This sample's treatment: roughly 11-day PBMC culture with coronavirus spike peptide pools or control peptides (ViraFEST assay). The sample consisted of CD4+ T cells from blood, cultured in vitro. The receptors were gathered from a human donor who had recovered from COVID-19.

This chain joins TRBV28 and TRBJ1-2; maybe TRBD1 (6 bases). The CDR3 is made up of 14 amino acids. Germline CDR1 MDHEN, CDR2 SYDVKM. The V end lost 4 bases, the J end lost 4 bases, and 13 bases lay between the germline ends. CDR3 nucleotide sequence: TGTGCCAGCAGTTCGCTCAGGGGTGGCTATGGCTACACCTTC. Translated: CASSSLRGGYGYTF.

The chain employs TRBV6-1 and TRBJ1-2, with D maybe TRBD1 (6 bases). Looked up from germline, CDR1 is MNHNS and CDR2 is SASEGT. V was trimmed by 6 bases and J by 6 bases, leaving 17 bases between them. CDR3 length: 14 residues. For the CDR3, the DNA is TGTGCCAGCAGGCCCCAAAGGGGGGGTCATGGCTACACCTTC. Protein product: CASRPQRGGHGYTF.

The chain is built from TRBV15 and TRBJ2-3, with D possibly being TRBD2 (6 bases). Trimming pared 3 bases from V and 6 bases from J, leaving 13 bases between. From germline, CDR1 is LNHNV and CDR2 YYDKDF (reference sequence). The CDR3 sequence is 14 residues long. The CDR3 sequence: CATSRGGDADTQYF. The CDR3 region has the DNA TGTGCCACCAGCAGGGGAGGAGACGCGGATACGCAGTATTTT.

DNA for the CDR3: TGTGCCAGTAGAACTATAGCAGGGGGTCTCTATGGCTACACCTTC. Encoded protein: CASRTIAGGLYGYTF. J is TRBJ1-2 and V is TRBV19; 7 nucleotides agree with TRBD1. CDR1 and CDR2 from the germline V gene are LNHDA and SQIVND (reference sequence). Germline trimming cut 6 bases from V and 4 bases from J; bases unmatched to any gene: 11. The CDR3 contains 15 residues.

The CDR3: CASSRSGRASRTGELFF. The DNA of the CDR3 is TGCGCCAGCAGCCGGAGCGGGAGGGCCAGTCGCACCGGGGAGCTGTTTTTT. The chain uses TRBV4-3 and TRBJ2-2; 10 bases line up with TRBD2. The germline V gene has CDR1 LGHNA and CDR2 YSLEER. J was trimmed by 4 bases and V by 4 bases; bases with no gene match: 9. This CDR3 is built from 17 residues.

The chain uses TRBV15 and TRBJ2-3; 9 nucleotides line up with TRBD1. V trimming: 5 bases; J trimming: 2 bases; junction bases outside the gene matches: 5. The CDR3 has 15 residues. Germline V gives CDR1 LNHNV, CDR2 YYDKDF (reference sequence). The CDR3 protein is CATSQDRGYTDTQYF. CDR3 coding DNA: TGTGCCACCAGCCAGGACAGGGGCTACACAGATACGCAGTATTTT.

This clonotype occurred once. The chain uses TRBV11-3 and TRBJ2-7; TRBD1 agrees at 7 bases. Germline loops: CDR1 SGHNT, CDR2 YENEEA. Unmatched junction bases numbered 7, after V lost 5 bases and J lost 3 bases. CDR3 length: 14 residues. The CDR3 region has the DNA TGTGCCAGCAGCCCCAACAGGGGATTCTACGAGCAGTACTTC. It is translated as CASSPNRGFYEQYF.

The chain couples TRBV19 to TRBJ2-3; TRBD2 agrees at 9 bases. The CDR3 spans 16 residues. Germline lookup yields CDR1 LNHDA and CDR2 SQIVND (reference sequence). J gave up 1 base and V 6 bases, and 8 bases lay outside the gene matches. CDR3: CASSRLAGEGTDTQYF. The DNA of the CDR3 is TGTGCCAGTAGCCGATTAGCGGGAGAGGGCACAGATACGCAGTATTTT.

This chain's CDR3 is CASSEGGRGINTEAFF. Here the CDR3 DNA reads TGTGCCAGCAGTGAAGGGGGGCGGGGAATTAACACTGAAGCTTTCTTT. This chain connects TRBV2 to TRBJ1-1; D perhaps matches TRBD1 (6 bases). This CDR3 has 16 amino acids. Germline V gene data show CDR1 as SNHLY and CDR2 as FYNNEI. Trimming stripped 1 base from V and 2 bases from J, with 14 bases between. Complete variable domain (other parts from reference TRBV2 and TRBJ1-1): EPEVTQTPSHQVTQMGQEVILRCVPISNHLYFYWYRQILGQKVEFLVSFYNNEISEKSEIFDDQFSVERPDGSNFTLKIRSTKLEDSAMYFCASSEGGRGINTEAFFGQGTRLTVV.

This sequence joins TRBV12-3 or TRBV12-4 and TRBJ1-5, with D maybe TRBD1 (6 bases). The CDR3 spans 15 residues. V lost 6 bases, J lost 3 bases, and 15 bases lay in between. Here the CDR3 reads CASRPSVGANQPQHF. The CDR3 DNA reads as TGTGCCAGCAGACCGTCGGTGGGGGCCAATCAGCCCCAGCATTTT.

V is TRBV12-3 or TRBV12-4 and J is TRBJ2-1, with 9 nucleotides matching TRBD1. The CDR3 covers 13 residues. V lost 4 bases, J lost 8 bases, and 3 bases stayed unmatched. The CDR3, as DNA: TGTGCCAGCAGTTCGGGACAGGGACATGAGCAGTTCTTC. Its translation: CASSSGQGHEQFF.

This sequence joins TRBV15 and TRBJ2-5; D not resolved. Trimming shortened V by 1 base and J by 2 bases, and 8 bases separated the two germline ends. The CDR3 consists of 14 residues. Germline V gene lookup returns CDR1 LNHNV and CDR2 YYDKDF (reference sequence). CDR3 nucleotides: TGTGCCACCAGCAGAGGAAACTCGCAAGAGACCCAGTACTTC. It translates to CATSRGNSQETQYF.

CDR3 coding DNA: TGTGCCAGTAGTAGAGGGGTGGACTCTTCCTACGAGCAGTACTTC. Translation: CASSRGVDSSYEQYF. This chain connects TRBV19 to TRBJ2-7; D possibly uses TRBD1 or TRBD2 (5 bases each). Trimming cost V 4 bases and J 1 base, with 14 bases left between them. The CDR3 has 15 amino acids. The germline V gene has CDR1 LNHDA and CDR2 SQIVND (reference sequence).

The chain links TRBV7-2 to TRBJ2-2; D perhaps matches TRBD1 (5 bases). V lost 5 bases and J 1 base, leaving 11 bases between the germline ends. The CDR3 runs 15 residues. CDR1 and CDR2 from the germline V gene are SGHTA and FQGNSA. CDR3 sequence (DNA): TGTGCCAGCAGCGGCCGGCAGGGGAACACCGGGGAGCTGTTTTTT. This encodes CASSGRQGNTGELFF.